These T cell receptor beta chains were read from a single sample in a study of OX40 agonist ivuxolimab in advanced cancers. Profiled with immunoSEQ multiplex PCR; TCRdb holds only in-frame clones, not every one. This sample has roughly 70,000 clones, with about 85% found just once. The sequencing here drew on CD4+ or CD8+ T cells sorted from blood, taken in a trial of the OX40 agonist ivuxolimab. The receptor source for this set is an adult with an advanced solid tumor such as melanoma, head and neck, liver or kidney cancer. Each CDR3 is given with its conserved first and last residue. The D gene is left open where the match is weak. Size values are once, few and many counts, or a class for expanded clones, and some rows have none.

J gene | V gene | clone size | D gene | CDR3 protein | CDR3 DNA
TRBJ1-6 | TRBV5-4 | - | - | CASSLVGRSSYNSPLHF | TGTGCCAGCAGCTTGGTGGGGAGGAGCTCCTATAATTCACCCCTCCACTTT
TRBJ2-1 | TRBV4-2 | few | - | CASSQDWGVQYNEQFF | TGTGCCAGCAGCCAGGATTGGGGGGTTCAGTACAATGAGCAGTTCTTC
TRBJ1-1 | TRBV11-3 | - | TRBD1 | CASSPRQGNTEAFF | TGTGCCAGCAGCCCGAGACAGGGGAACACTGAAGCTTTCTTT
TRBJ2-5 | TRBV25-1 | few | - | CASSVRRETQYF | TGTGCCAGCAGCGTCCGGAGGGAGACCCAGTACTTC
TRBJ2-7 | TRBV19 | - | - | CASSPRSRFYEQYF | TGTGCCAGTAGTCCCAGGTCCCGATTCTACGAGCAGTACTTC
TRBJ1-4 | TRBV10-3 | - | TRBD1 | CAIGQQGAGEKLFF | TGTGCCATCGGTCAACAGGGGGCCGGGGAAAAACTGTTTTTT
TRBJ2-1 | TRBV11-2 | - | TRBD1 | CASSPRTGGGNEQFF | TGTGCCAGCAGCCCGCGGACAGGCGGTGGCAATGAGCAGTTCTTC
TRBJ2-2 | TRBV6-1 | - | - | CASSESGFGELFF | TGTGCCAGCAGTGAATCGGGGTTCGGGGAGCTGTTTTTT
TRBJ1-3 | TRBV10-3 | - | - | CAINGDPSGNTIYF | TGTGCCATCAATGGGGACCCCTCTGGAAACACCATATATTTT
TRBJ2-7 | TRBV5-5 | - | TRBD2 | CASSLETSGRYEQYF | TGTGCCAGCAGCTTGGAGACTAGCGGGAGATACGAGCAGTACTTC